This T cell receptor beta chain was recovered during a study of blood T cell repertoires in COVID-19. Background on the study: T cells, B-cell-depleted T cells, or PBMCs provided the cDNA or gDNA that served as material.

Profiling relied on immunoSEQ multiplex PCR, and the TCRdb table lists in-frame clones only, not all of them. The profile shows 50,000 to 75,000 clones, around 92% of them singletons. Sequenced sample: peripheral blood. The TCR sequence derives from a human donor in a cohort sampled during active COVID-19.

The CDR3 bases are TGTGCCAGCAGCCAGGCATTTTCACCCCTCCACTTT. This codes for CASSQAFSPLHF. The chain recombines TRBV3-1 (or the pseudogene TRBV3-2) with TRBJ1-6; D remains ambiguous. CDR1 is LGHDT and CDR2 is YNNKEL in the germline V gene (reference sequence). The CDR3 has 12 residues. V was pared by 3 bases and J by 9 bases, with 6 bases between.